The 21 T cell receptor beta chains below all came from one sample that was sequenced in a study of blood T cell repertoires in COVID-19. Clones were read by immunoSEQ multiplex PCR, and TCRdb kept only the in-frame ones, dropping some. The sample yields 300,000 or so clones, about nine tenths seen once. Sequenced: PBMCs or T cells enriched from blood (not recorded which). Receptors originate from a woman in her forties or fifties who had been exposed to COVID-19.

The chain recombines TRBV3-1 (or the pseudogene TRBV3-2) with TRBJ1-6; D not certain. The germline V and J ends were trimmed by 6 bases and 4 bases, with 10 bases remaining between them. This CDR3 has 14 amino acids. Germline CDR1 is LGHDT and CDR2 is YNNKEL (reference sequence). CDR3 bases: TGTGCCAGCAGTCTTAACTTTTATAATTCACCCCTCCACTTT. It codes for CASSLNFYNSPLHF.

This chain uses TRBV5-4 with TRBJ2-2; D is undetermined. Germline assignment: CDR1 SGHNT and CDR2 YYREEE (reference sequence). The CDR3 has 16 residues. Trimming removed 0 bases at V and 0 bases at J, with 9 bases between. Here the CDR3 DNA reads TGTGCCAGCAGCTTGGTACACCGGGCGAACACCGGGGAGCTGTTTTTT. This sequence encodes CASSLVHRANTGELFF.

V is TRBV5-4 and J is TRBJ1-2, with a weak D call TRBD1 (6 bases). Trimming took 4 bases from V and 6 from J, leaving 16 bases between them. The CDR3 extends over 14 amino acids. CDR1 is SGHNT, CDR2 YYREEE, per germline (reference sequence). The CDR3, as DNA: TGTGCCAGCAGCACTCTCGGGGGGGGGCATGGCTACACCTTC. It yields the protein CASSTLGGGHGYTF.

V is TRBV5-6 and J is TRBJ1-6, with a tentative D call TRBD1 (5 bases). Trimming removed 1 base from V and 6 bases from J, with 8 bases in between. The CDR3 spans 14 residues. CDR1 is SGHDT and CDR2 is YYEEEE in the germline V gene. The CDR3 is CASSLKGVNSPLHF. CDR3 in DNA: TGTGCCAGCAGCTTGAAAGGGGTTAATTCACCCCTCCACTTT.

In its sample, this clone was seen once. An end of the junction does not agree with germline; a read error may underlie this. V is TRBV7-7 and J is TRBJ2-2, with D possibly TRBD2 on 6 matching bases. CDR1 is SSHAT and CDR2 is FNYEAQ in the germline V gene (reference sequence). The CDR3 spans 16 residues. The CDR3 here is CASSLGARGGTGELFF. In nucleotides, the CDR3 is TGTGCTAGCAGCTTAGGAGCTCGGGGAGGCACCGGGGAGCTGTTTTTT.

This chain joins TRBV28 and TRBJ1-2; 11 nucleotides match TRBD1. The CDR3 length is 15 residues. Looked up from germline, CDR1 is MDHEN and CDR2 is SYDVKM. Trimming cost V 5 bases and J 5 bases; bases outside gene matches: 7. CDR3 coding DNA: TGTGCCAGCAGTCCCGGGACAGGGGGTAGTTATGGCTACACCTTC. This sequence encodes CASSPGTGGSYGYTF.

The chain employs TRBV3-1 (or the pseudogene TRBV3-2) and TRBJ2-2, with 7 positions matching TRBD1. Germline-derived CDR1 and CDR2 are LGHDT and YNNKEL (reference sequence). This CDR3 has 16 residues. Unmatched junction bases numbered 8, after V lost 6 bases and J lost 1 base. The CDR3 DNA reads TGTGCCAGCAGGACGATCACAGGGGTGAACACCGGGGAGCTGTTTTTT. Translated, it gives CASRTITGVNTGELFF.

The chain employs TRBV4-1 and TRBJ1-1; the D is unclear. Germline loops: CDR1 MGHRA, CDR2 YSYEKL. The CDR3 is made up of 15 amino acids. The germline V and J ends were trimmed by 0 bases and 7 bases, with 15 bases remaining between them. DNA of the CDR3: TGCGCCAGCAGCCAAGATCATCGGCAGGTCGGTGAAGCTTTCTTT. Protein sequence: CASSQDHRQVGEAFF.

This rearrangement joins TRBV28 to TRBJ1-6; possible D gene TRBD1, 6 bases. Germline CDR1 is MDHEN and CDR2 is SYDVKM. The CDR3 consists of 19 residues. Trimming removed 6 bases from V and 0 bases from J, with 21 bases in between. The CDR3 is CASRRRRDTMSSYNSPLHF. In DNA form, the CDR3 reads TGTGCCAGCAGGAGAAGACGGGACACAATGAGCTCCTATAATTCACCCCTCCACTTT.

This chain joins TRBV5-4 and TRBJ2-1; weak D call: TRBD2 (7 bases). CDR1 and CDR2 (germline): SGHNT, YYREEE (reference sequence). The CDR3 runs 15 residues. Trimming shortened V by 0 bases and J by 5 bases, and 12 bases separated the two germline ends. DNA of the CDR3: TGTGCCAGCAGCTTGGGAGGGGGGGTTCACAATGAGCAGTTCTTC. This sequence encodes CASSLGGGVHNEQFF.

This clone was counted once. The chain links TRBV5-4 to TRBJ2-1, with a possible D match to TRBD1 (5 bases). Germline V gene lookup returns CDR1 SGHNT and CDR2 YYREEE (reference sequence). V was clipped by 3 bases and J by 3 bases, with 10 bases between them. The CDR3 length is 14 residues. CDR3 DNA sequence: TGTGCCAGCAGCTCCAGGGAATTCTACAATGAGCAGTTCTTC. Translation gives CASSSREFYNEQFF.

The genes are TRBV7-9 and TRBJ2-5, with TRBD1 matching 9 bases. The CDR3 is 15 residues long. The junction had 8 bases not matched to a gene; V was cut back by 5 bases and J by 4 bases. CDR1 is SEHNR and CDR2 is FQNEAQ in the germline V gene (reference sequence). DNA of the CDR3: TGTGCCAGCAGCGCCGGGACAGGGAGTGGAGAGACCCAGTACTTC. This gives the protein CASSAGTGSGETQYF.

Only a few counts were recorded for this clone. This chain connects TRBV27 to TRBJ1-2; 7 nucleotides match TRBD1. The length of the CDR3 is 13 residues. V lost 5 bases and J lost 2; bases outside the gene matches: 2. The germline V gene encodes CDR1 MNHEY and CDR2 SMNVEV (reference sequence). The CDR3 region is CASSRDRNYGYTF. The CDR3 DNA reads TGTGCCAGCAGTAGGGACAGAAACTATGGCTACACCTTC.

This clone showed up just once. In DNA form, the CDR3 reads TGTGCCAGTAGTATAGCGCAGTGGCCGGCGGGTAATTCACCCCTCCACTTT. It specifies CASSIAQWPAGNSPLHF. The J gene is TRBJ1-6, the V gene TRBV19; D uncertain. V dropped 1 base and J dropped 6 bases, with 16 bases sitting between them. CDR3 length: 17 amino acids. Per the germline V gene, CDR1 is LNHDA and CDR2 is SQIVND (reference sequence).

V is TRBV6-5 and J is TRBJ1-1; TRBD1 agrees at 7 bases. Losses at the gene ends were 6 bases for V and 8 bases for J; bases not matched to a gene: 9. CDR1 and CDR2 (germline): MNHEY, SVGAGI. This CDR3 has 13 amino acids. The CDR3 sequence is CASRTGTAREAFF. The CDR3 nucleotides read TGTGCCAGCAGAACCGGGACAGCGCGCGAAGCTTTCTTT.

The chain couples TRBV2 to TRBJ2-5, with TRBD2 identical over 12 bases. Germline V gives CDR1 SNHLY, CDR2 FYNNEI. The CDR3 contains 14 residues. J lost 6 bases, V lost 6 bases, and 5 bases had no gene match. The CDR3 nucleotides read TGTGCCAGCAGCGGACTAGCGGGGCCCAAGACCCAGTACTTC. This codes for CASSGLAGPKTQYF.

The chain joins TRBV21-1 to TRBJ1-2; TRBD1, the table's D call, lacks a check against the DNA. TRBV21-1 corresponds to a pseudogene. The CDR3 spans 15 residues. This chain's CDR3 is CASSKNTGGGYGYTF. CDR3 nucleotide sequence: TGTGCCAGCAGCAAAAATACAGGGGGCGGCTATGGCTACACCTTC.

This clone came up a few times. This rearrangement joins TRBV4-2 to TRBJ1-5; 9 positions agree with TRBD1. The CDR3 runs to 16 residues. J lost 4 bases, V lost 4 bases, and 8 bases had no gene match. The germline CDR1 and CDR2 sequences are LGHNA and YNFKEQ. The chain's CDR3 is CASSRTGGGGNQPQHF. The CDR3 DNA is TGTGCCAGCAGCCGTACAGGGGGCGGGGGAAATCAGCCCCAGCATTTT.

The chain recombines TRBV5-1 with TRBJ1-3, with a possible D match to TRBD1 (5 bases). V was clipped by 4 bases and J by 3 bases, with 14 bases between them. CDR1 SGHRS and CDR2 YFSETQ come from the germline V gene. The CDR3 contains 15 residues. The CDR3 DNA follows: TGCGCCAGCAGCCAGGGCGCCCTCGATGGAAACACCATATATTTT. Translating it yields CASSQGALDGNTIYF.

The chain carries TRBV5-5 and TRBJ1-1, with TRBD1 matching 8 bases. J was trimmed by 0 bases and V by 0 bases; bases with no gene match: 4. Germline V gene lookup returns CDR1 SGHKS and CDR2 YYEKEE (reference sequence). CDR3 length: 16 residues. CDR3 nucleotides: TGTGCCAGCAGCTTGGTACCGACAGGGGTGAACACTGAAGCTTTCTTT. Encoded protein: CASSLVPTGVNTEAFF.

The rearrangement uses TRBV30 and TRBJ1-1; D may be TRBD1 (6 bases). Trimming pared 4 bases from V and 0 bases from J, leaving 18 bases between. Germline loops: CDR1 GTSNPN, CDR2 SVGIG (reference sequence). The CDR3 runs 16 residues. The CDR3 is CAWKRDIYGVNTEAFF. In DNA, the CDR3 is TGTGCCTGGAAACGGGACATCTACGGAGTGAACACTGAAGCTTTCTTT.